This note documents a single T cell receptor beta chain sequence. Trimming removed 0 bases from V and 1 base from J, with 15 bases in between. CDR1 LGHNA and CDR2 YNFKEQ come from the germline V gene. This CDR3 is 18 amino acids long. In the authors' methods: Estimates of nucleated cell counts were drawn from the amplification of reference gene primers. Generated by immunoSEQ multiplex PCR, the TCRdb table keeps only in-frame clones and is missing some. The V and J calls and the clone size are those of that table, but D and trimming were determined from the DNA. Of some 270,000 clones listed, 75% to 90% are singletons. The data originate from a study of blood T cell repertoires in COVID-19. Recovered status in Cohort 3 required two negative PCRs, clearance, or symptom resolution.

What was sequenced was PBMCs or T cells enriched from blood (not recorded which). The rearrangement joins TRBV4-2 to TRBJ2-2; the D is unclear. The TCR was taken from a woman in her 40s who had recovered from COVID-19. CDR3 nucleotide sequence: TGTGCCAGCAGCCAAGATATGGTGAGAGTCGAGAACACCGGGGAGCTGTTTTTT. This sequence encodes CASSQDMVRVENTGELFF.